This T cell receptor (beta chain) was identified in a study of blood T cell repertoires in COVID-19. Study-level background: Whether acute or convalescent, the COVID-19 samples came from the United States, Italy and Spain.

This clone occurred a few times. Per the authors' pipeline: Nucleated cell number was recorded as an estimate derived from reference gene primer amplification. Generated by immunoSEQ multiplex PCR, the TCRdb table keeps only in-frame clones and is missing some. V and J calls plus clone size are reproduced from that table; the DNA served to infer D and trimming. The data contain some 260,000 clones, 70% to 75% of them singletons. V was clipped by 2 bases and J by 2 bases, with 9 bases between them. Germline V lookup: CDR1 SNHLY, CDR2 FYNNEI. The CDR3 has 14 residues. The source material was peripheral blood. This sequence joins TRBV2 and TRBJ2-5; D perhaps matches TRBD2 (6 bases). The clonotype was recovered from a woman older than 75 with acute or convalescent COVID-19. CDR3 sequence (DNA): TGTGCCAGCAGTGAATTTGGAGGGCAAGAGACCCAGTACTTC. It specifies CASSEFGGQETQYF.